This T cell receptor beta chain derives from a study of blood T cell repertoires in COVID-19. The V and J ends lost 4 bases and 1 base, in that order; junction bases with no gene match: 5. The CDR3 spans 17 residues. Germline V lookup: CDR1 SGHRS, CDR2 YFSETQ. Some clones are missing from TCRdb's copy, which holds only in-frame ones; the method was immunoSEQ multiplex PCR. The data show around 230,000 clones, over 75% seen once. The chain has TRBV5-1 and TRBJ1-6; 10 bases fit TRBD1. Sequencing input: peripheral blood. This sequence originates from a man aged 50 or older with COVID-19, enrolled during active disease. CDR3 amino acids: CASSNRDRGSYNSPLHF. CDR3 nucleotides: TGCGCCAGCAGCAACCGGGACAGGGGTTCCTATAATTCACCCCTCCACTTT.